The 21 T cell receptor beta chains below were found in one sample sequenced in a study of patients and donors after allogeneic stem cell transplantation (dated by TCRdb to about 2020). Library preparation was by RT-PCR. The data were produced on a NextSeq 550. TCRdb reran the public reads through fastp at Q25 and MiXCR, keeping productive beta chains. Each CDR3 protein appears once, grouped with its most common genes and DNA. Within this sample are around 150,000 distinct CDR3 sequences, with 37% of them counted one time only. The ten largest account for 50% of the sample. The sequenced sample consisted of blood, either unsorted or a sorted T cell fraction (not recorded which). Receptor source: a human donor who was either an allogeneic HSCT recipient or a stem cell or donor lymphocyte infusion donor (not recorded which). It is not recorded whose cells these are; they may come from a transplant donor.

The rearrangement links TRBV6-1 to TRBJ2-5; 9 bases line up with TRBD2. The J segment lost 1 base and the V segment lost 9 bases, leaving 12 bases of the junction unmatched. CDR1 and CDR2 from the germline V gene are MNHNS and SASEGT. CDR3 length equals 16 residues. DNA for the CDR3: TGTGCCAGTAGCCCCGGGACTAGCAGGCCCCAAGAGACCCAGTACTTC. It encodes CASSPGTSRPQETQYF.

This clonotype was detected many times. The CDR3 spells CASSVESGWETQYF. CDR3 in DNA: TGTGCCAGCAGCGTAGAATCGGGATGGGAGACCCAGTACTTC. The V call is TRBV9, the J call TRBJ2-5; perhaps TRBD2 as D (5 bases). Per the germline V gene, CDR1 is SGDLS and CDR2 is YYNGEE. The CDR3 consists of 14 residues. Trimming took 0 bases from V and 5 from J, leaving 11 bases between them.

V gene TRBV29-1 combines with J gene TRBJ2-1, with D perhaps matching TRBD1 (6 bases). CDR1 SQVTM and CDR2 ANQGSEA come from the germline V gene. The germline V and J ends were trimmed by 7 bases and 1 base, with 17 bases remaining between them. The CDR3 extends over 15 amino acids. The CDR3 here is CSAEGTPFSYNEQFF. Here the CDR3 DNA reads TGCAGCGCCGAGGGGACACCATTTTCCTACAATGAGCAGTTCTTC.

V gene TRBV7-2 combines with J gene TRBJ1-6; D uncertain. V gave up 3 bases and J gave up 14 bases, with 11 bases separating them. The CDR3 runs to 12 residues. Germline CDR1 SGHTA, CDR2 FQGNSA. DNA of the CDR3: TGTGCCAGCAGCTTTACCCGGGCCACCCTCCACTTT. It translates to CASSFTRATLHF.

This clonotype was found a few times. The rearrangement uses TRBV27 and TRBJ2-7; 10 bases fit TRBD1. CDR1 is MNHEY and CDR2 is SMNVEV in the germline V gene (reference sequence). This CDR3 is 13 amino acids long. V trimming: 8 bases; J trimming: 5 bases; junction bases outside the gene matches: 6. For the CDR3, the DNA is TGTGCCAGCCGGGACAGGGGTATAGACGAGCAGTACTTC. Translated, it gives CASRDRGIDEQYF.

The V gene is TRBV27, the J gene TRBJ1-6; TRBD1 is a possible D gene (5 bases). The CDR3 is 14 residues long. The V gene's germline CDR1 is MNHEY and CDR2 SMNVEV (reference sequence). V was clipped by 3 bases and J by 11 bases, with 14 bases between them. The CDR3 bases are TGTGCCAGCAGTTTCAGGGAGACGGTGGCACCCCTCCACTTT. Protein: CASSFRETVAPLHF.

The chain carries TRBV7-2 and TRBJ2-1, with 8 nucleotides matching TRBD2. V lost 4 bases and J lost 3; bases outside the gene matches: 14. This CDR3 comprises 18 residues. CDR1 is SGHTA and CDR2 is FQGNSA in the germline V gene. Here the CDR3 DNA reads TGTGCCAGCAGCTCAGGAGGCCAGCGGGGGCCGAGCTACAATGAGCAGTTCTTC. This translates into CASSSGGQRGPSYNEQFF.

This clonotype has just one count. The CDR3 reads CASSPAGTDNSPLHF. CDR3 sequence (DNA): TGTGCCAGCAGCCCAGCAGGGACAGATAATTCACCCCTCCACTTT. The rearrangement uses TRBV4-2 and TRBJ1-6, with 7 bases lining up with TRBD1. Germline lookup yields CDR1 LGHNA and CDR2 YNFKEQ. The V and J ends lost 4 bases and 5 bases, in that order; junction bases with no gene match: 5. CDR3 length: 15 amino acids.

The chain uses TRBV6-5 and TRBJ2-7; maybe TRBD2 (5 bases). V was cut by 0 bases and J by 4 bases, with 13 bases left in between. Germline loops: CDR1 MNHEY, CDR2 SVGAGI. The CDR3 runs to 15 residues. The CDR3 region is CASSYSTGSQYEQYV. The CDR3, as DNA: TGTGCCAGCAGTTACTCGACGGGGAGCCAATACGAGCAGTACGTC.

The CDR3 spells CASSVDGGGEQYV. CDR3 DNA sequence: TGTGCCAGCAGCGTAGACGGGGGCGGGGAGCAGTACGTC. The genes are TRBV9 and TRBJ2-7, with D perhaps TRBD1 or TRBD2 (6 bases each). In germline, CDR1 is SGDLS, CDR2 YYNGEE. V shed 0 bases and J shed 7 bases, with 11 bases lying between them. The CDR3 consists of 13 residues.

The chain employs TRBV15 and TRBJ1-1; D is perhaps TRBD1 (6 bases). The V end was cut by 0 bases, the J end by 4 bases, with 15 bases between. Germline V gene data show CDR1 as LNHNV and CDR2 as YYDKDF (reference sequence). The CDR3 length is 16 residues. The chain's CDR3 is CATSREVAGEGTEAFF. The CDR3 coding sequence is TGTGCCACCAGCAGAGAAGTCGCAGGGGAGGGCACTGAAGCTTTCTTT.

This clonotype was seen more than once but under ten times. The J gene is TRBJ1-1, the V gene TRBV6-2 or TRBV6-3; 8 nucleotides match TRBD1. J lost 4 bases, V lost 2 bases, and 9 bases had no gene match. This CDR3 contains 16 residues. CDR1 is MNHEY and CDR2 is SVGEGT in the germline V gene. CDR3 amino acids: CASSYPTTGGVTEAFF. The CDR3 DNA follows: TGTGCCAGCAGTTACCCTACAACAGGGGGAGTCACTGAAGCTTTCTTT.

This clonotype was counted a few times. V gene TRBV27 combines with J gene TRBJ1-2; D gene uncertain. This CDR3 has 12 residues. Germline assignment: CDR1 MNHEY and CDR2 SMNVEV (reference sequence). The germline V and J ends were trimmed by 10 bases and 7 bases, with 16 bases remaining between them. CDR3 sequence (DNA): TGTGCCACCCAACGGGCGGGATCTGGCTACACCTTC. This gives the protein CATQRAGSGYTF.

The V and J genes are TRBV12-3 or TRBV12-4 and TRBJ1-6; D ambiguous. This CDR3 contains 14 residues. Trimming pared 2 bases from V and 4 bases from J, leaving 6 bases between. Here the CDR3 reads CASSLHRYNSPLHF. CDR3 bases: TGTGCCAGCAGTTTACACAGATATAATTCACCCCTCCACTTT.

This clonotype showed up just once. The chain uses TRBV21-1 and TRBJ2-7; TRBD1 is the table's D call, not checked against the DNA. TRBV21-1 is a listed pseudogene. CDR3 length: 12 amino acids. The CDR3 loop reads CSTGTVSAEQYF. For the CDR3, the DNA is TGTTCCACCGGGACAGTATCCGCCGAGCAGTACTTC.

The V call is TRBV28, the J call TRBJ2-3, with 11 bases fitting TRBD2. With V trimmed by 6 bases and J by 2 bases, 4 bases remained unmatched. Germline CDR1 MDHEN, CDR2 SYDVKM. The CDR3 length is 15 residues. The CDR3 region is CASRVGLAVTDTQYF. CDR3 bases: TGTGCCAGCAGAGTGGGACTAGCGGTCACAGATACGCAGTATTTT.

This clonotype was observed a handful of times. J is TRBJ2-5 and V is TRBV12-3 or TRBV12-4, with D perhaps TRBD2 (6 bases). The V end was cut by 3 bases, the J end by 5 bases, with 10 bases between. The CDR3 is 13 amino acids. The CDR3 here is CASSLGGAETQYF. CDR3 DNA: TGTGCCAGCAGTTTGGGGGGTGCGGAGACCCAGTACTTC.

The chain couples TRBV5-6 to TRBJ2-3; 7 bases line up with TRBD2. Germline CDR1 SGHDT, CDR2 YYEEEE. The V segment lost 0 bases and the J segment 6 bases; nucleotides outside the gene matches: 7. This CDR3 spans 15 amino acids. The CDR3 DNA is TGTGCCAGCAGCTTGGGGAGAACAGCGGGGGATACGCAGTATTTT. This gives the protein CASSLGRTAGDTQYF.

J is TRBJ1-3 and V is TRBV12-3 or TRBV12-4; D unresolved. Trimming removed 5 bases from V and 9 bases from J, with 14 bases in between. The CDR3 has 13 residues. DNA of the CDR3: TGTGCCAGCAGTCTAAACATAGGGAGCACCATATATTTT. This encodes CASSLNIGSTIYF.

This rearrangement joins TRBV10-3 to TRBJ2-5; 11 bases agree with TRBD2. The germline V gene has CDR1 ENHRY and CDR2 SYGVKD. The CDR3 length is 16 residues. Trimming cost V 5 bases and J 1 base; bases outside gene matches: 6. The CDR3 region is CAISSGTSGSQETQYF. In DNA form, the CDR3 reads TGTGCCATCAGTTCCGGGACTAGCGGATCCCAAGAGACCCAGTACTTC.

The CDR3 nucleotides read TGTGCCAGCAGTTTTAGGGGGGGCTCCTACAATGAGCAGTTCTTC. Translated: CASSFRGGSYNEQFF. V gene TRBV12-3 or TRBV12-4 combines with J gene TRBJ2-1; perhaps TRBD2 as D (7 bases). The ends were cut back, 3 bases at V and 0 bases at J, with 9 bases in the middle. This CDR3 region has 15 residues.